These 24 T cell receptor beta chains were all obtained from the same sample, sequenced in a study of cytomegalovirus exposure and HLA in healthy donors. The PCR was carried out with 60 Vbeta primers and 13 Jbeta primers. Sequencing used immunoSEQ multiplex PCR; TCRdb keeps in-frame clones, though not all of them. The table has 150,000 to 200,000 clones, 73% seen once. Material for sequencing was PBMCs. Receptors originate from a woman under 30 in good health and CMV-seropositive.

The V gene is TRBV19, the J gene TRBJ2-3; perhaps TRBD1 as D (5 bases). CDR3 length: 11 residues. The V end lost 6 bases, the J end lost 5 bases, and 6 bases lay between the germline ends. In germline, CDR1 is LNHDA, CDR2 SQIVND (reference sequence). CDR3: CASSREDTQYF. The CDR3, as DNA: TGTGCCAGTAGCAGGGAAGATACGCAGTATTTT.

This rearrangement joins TRBV29-1 to TRBJ2-5, with D possibly being TRBD2 (7 bases). V was trimmed by 3 bases and J by 6 bases, leaving 23 bases between them. In germline, CDR1 is SQVTM, CDR2 ANQGSEA. This CDR3 has 16 residues. The CDR3 nucleotides are TGCAGCGTTGATCAAGCTGGCGGGGGCCTTTTCCAGACCCAGTACTTC. Amino acids: CSVDQAGGGLFQTQYF.

The V and J genes are TRBV2 and TRBJ1-1, with 7 bases fitting TRBD1. V was pared by 8 bases and J by 0 bases, with 18 bases of the junction left unmatched. CDR3 length: 18 amino acids. Germline V gives CDR1 SNHLY, CDR2 FYNNEI. The CDR3 bases are TGTGCCAGCCGATTCCTCCGGGACAGAGGGCCAATGAACACTGAAGCTTTCTTT. The encoded protein is CASRFLRDRGPMNTEAFF.

This chain links TRBV4-3 with TRBJ2-7, with 8 bases lining up with TRBD1. Trimming removed 1 base from V and 3 bases from J; junction bases left unmatched: 5. Germline lookup yields CDR1 LGHNA and CDR2 YSLEER. This CDR3 region has 15 residues. CDR3 bases: TGCGCCAGCAGCCAAGTCGGAGACAGGGGCTACGAGCAGTACTTC. Protein sequence: CASSQVGDRGYEQYF.

This chain uses TRBV29-1 with TRBJ1-4; D remains unclear. Germline lookup yields CDR1 SQVTM and CDR2 ANQGSEA. The CDR3 runs to 15 residues. With 6 bases removed from V and 6 bases from J, the gap between germline ends came to 20 bases. The CDR3: CSVSSSRHVDEKLFF. The CDR3 DNA reads as TGCAGCGTGTCCTCTTCACGACACGTTGATGAAAAACTGTTTTTT.

V gene TRBV27 combines with J gene TRBJ1-1; D is possibly TRBD1 (6 bases). CDR1 and CDR2 (germline): MNHEY, SMNVEV (reference sequence). CDR3 size: 15 residues. V dropped 6 bases and J dropped 5 bases, with 19 bases sitting between them. The CDR3 DNA reads as TGTGCCAGCAGCCCCGAAGGCGAGGGGGGGACTGAAGCTTTCTTT. Protein sequence: CASSPEGEGGTEAFF.

On this clone itself: Mismatch with germline at one junction end may stem from a read error. The DNA for the CDR3 is TGTTCCAGCAGAGTAGCGGGGAACAATGAGCAGTTCTTC. Translated, it gives CSSRVAGNNEQFF. V usage is TRBV7-9 and J usage is TRBJ2-1, with TRBD2 identical over 8 bases. Germline-derived CDR1 and CDR2 are SEHNR and FQNEAQ (reference sequence). The CDR3 is 13 amino acids.

In this sample, this clone turned up a few times. The chain carries TRBV30 and TRBJ1-2, with 7 bases aligning to TRBD1. The germline V gene has CDR1 GTSNPN and CDR2 SVGIG (reference sequence). Trimming removed 3 bases from V and 2 bases from J; junction bases left unmatched: 3. The CDR3 has 13 amino acids. CDR3 amino acids: CAWSLQGNYGYTF. In DNA, the CDR3 is TGTGCCTGGAGCTTACAGGGGAACTATGGCTACACCTTC.

The chain has TRBV5-1 and TRBJ2-5; tentatively, D is TRBD2 (6 bases). V dropped 4 bases and J dropped 5 bases, with 9 bases sitting between them. This CDR3 contains 12 residues. CDR1 and CDR2 (germline): SGHRS, YFSETQ. The CDR3 loop is CASSARGETQYF. CDR3 nucleotide sequence: TGCGCCAGCAGCGCCCGGGGGGAGACCCAGTACTTC.

The rearrangement links TRBV9 to TRBJ2-7; 13 bases align to TRBD2. Germline CDR1 is SGDLS and CDR2 is YYNGEE. V trimming: 0 bases; J trimming: 0 bases; junction bases outside the gene matches: 3. This CDR3 comprises 17 residues. CDR3 coding DNA: TGTGCCAGCAGCGTAGAGGGGACTAGCGGGGACTCCTACGAGCAGTACTTC. This encodes CASSVEGTSGDSYEQYF.

The CDR3 protein is CATSFHGGHTGELFF. For the CDR3, the DNA is TGTGCCACCAGCTTCCACGGGGGGCACACCGGGGAGCTGTTTTTT. This chain joins TRBV15 and TRBJ2-2; a weak D match, TRBD2 (7 bases). This CDR3 comprises 15 residues. Trimming removed 5 bases from V and 3 bases from J, with 13 bases in between. Germline CDR1 reads LNHNV; CDR2 reads YYDKDF (reference sequence).

The J gene is TRBJ1-4, the V gene TRBV19; maybe TRBD1 (6 bases). The germline V gene encodes CDR1 LNHDA and CDR2 SQIVND (reference sequence). Trimming removed 8 bases at V and 0 bases at J, with 13 bases between. The length of the CDR3 is 15 residues. The chain's CDR3 is CASGNSGATNEKLFF. CDR3 in DNA: TGTGCCAGTGGCAACTCAGGGGCAACTAATGAAAAACTGTTTTTT.

The sample holds one count of this clone. This chain joins TRBV30 and TRBJ2-1; tentatively, D is TRBD2 (6 bases). Germline V gene lookup returns CDR1 GTSNPN and CDR2 SVGIG (reference sequence). V was shortened by 8 bases and J by 5 bases, with 13 bases between the two germline ends. This CDR3 comprises 12 residues. Written as DNA, the CDR3 is TGTGCCACGGGGGAGTCACACAATGAGCAGTTCTTC. Translation gives CATGESHNEQFF.

This clone was found once. The rearrangement uses TRBV5-1 and TRBJ1-4; D remains unclear. The germline gives CDR1 SGHRS, CDR2 YFSETQ. The CDR3 consists of 14 residues. The V gene lost 4 bases and the J gene lost 0 bases, with 7 bases spanning the gap. The CDR3 DNA reads as TGCGCCAGCAGCCCCCTTGCAACTAATGAAAAACTGTTTTTT. Its translation is CASSPLATNEKLFF.

This clone was detected only a few times. The rearrangement links TRBV18 to TRBJ2-1; 11 positions agree with TRBD2. V lost 0 bases to trimming and J lost 7 bases; unmatched junction nucleotides: 5. This CDR3 comprises 16 residues. The germline gives CDR1 KGHSH, CDR2 LQKENI. The CDR3 bases are TGTGCCAGCTCACCACCAACTAGCGGGGGCCTTAATGAGCAGTTCTTC. Its translation is CASSPPTSGGLNEQFF.

The chain employs TRBV30 and TRBJ1-1, with 8 bases identical to TRBD1. This CDR3 has 13 residues. Germline CDR1 and CDR2: GTSNPN and SVGIG (reference sequence). With 8 bases clipped from V and 4 bases from J, the junction kept 9 bases outside the gene matches. The CDR3 protein is CAGEQGGRTEAFF. CDR3 DNA: TGTGCCGGGGAACAGGGGGGACGCACTGAAGCTTTCTTT.

The rearrangement uses TRBV19 and TRBJ1-2; 8 nucleotides line up with TRBD1. The CDR3 runs 17 residues. The germline V gene encodes CDR1 LNHDA and CDR2 SQIVND (reference sequence). Unmatched junction bases numbered 19, after V lost 5 bases and J lost 8 bases. CDR3 sequence reads: CASSPGLSDRVLRGYTF. For the CDR3, the DNA is TGTGCCAGTAGTCCAGGATTGTCGGACAGGGTTTTGAGGGGCTACACCTTC.

The rearrangement joins TRBV6-1 to TRBJ1-2; 9 bases fit TRBD1. This CDR3 has 14 amino acids. Germline V CDR1 and CDR2: MNHNS, SASEGT. Germline trimming cut 2 bases from V and 8 bases from J; bases unmatched to any gene: 6. The CDR3 sequence is CASSERDRDGGYTF. CDR3 sequence (DNA): TGTGCCAGCAGTGAACGGGACAGGGACGGCGGCTACACCTTC.

This chain joins TRBV11-2 and TRBJ1-4, with unresolved D. The CDR3 consists of 16 residues. The V gene's germline CDR1 is SGHAT and CDR2 FQNNGV. With 0 bases removed from V and 0 bases from J, the gap between germline ends came to 8 bases. The CDR3 DNA is TGTGCCAGCAGCTTAGATTTCTCAGCAACTAATGAAAAACTGTTTTTT. Translating gives CASSLDFSATNEKLFF.

The chain links TRBV5-1 to TRBJ2-7; 9 bases are shared with TRBD1. The CDR3 has 15 residues. In germline, CDR1 is SGHRS, CDR2 YFSETQ. Trimming cost V 0 bases and J 6 bases; bases outside gene matches: 7. For the CDR3, the DNA is TGCGCCAGCAGCTTGGGGACAGGGGTTGTATCCGAGCAGTACTTC. Protein: CASSLGTGVVSEQYF.

The V call is TRBV7-2, the J call TRBJ2-3; 7 nucleotides agree with TRBD1. V dropped 5 bases and J dropped 2; count of bases not matched to a gene: 10. This CDR3 region has 16 residues. The germline gives CDR1 SGHTA, CDR2 FQGNSA. DNA of the CDR3: TGTGCCAGCAGCCTCATCCCGACAGGGTTCACAGATACGCAGTATTTT. Protein: CASSLIPTGFTDTQYF.

A few counts support this clone. J is TRBJ1-2 and V is TRBV5-1; TRBD1 is a possible D gene (6 bases). V was pared by 0 bases and J by 2 bases, with 8 bases between. Germline V gene sequence: CDR1 SGHRS, CDR2 YFSETQ. The CDR3 is made up of 14 amino acids. CDR3 bases: TGCGCCAGCAGCTTGGAGACAGGAAACTATGGCTACACCTTC. It codes for CASSLETGNYGYTF.

The J gene is TRBJ2-5, the V gene TRBV9; maybe TRBD2 (6 bases). CDR3 length: 15 residues. V shed 4 bases and J shed 2 bases, with 15 bases lying between them. Germline V gene sequence: CDR1 SGDLS, CDR2 YYNGEE. DNA for the CDR3: TGTGCCAGCAGCCCCTGGGGGGAGAGACAAGAGACCCAGTACTTC. This encodes CASSPWGERQETQYF.

The genes are TRBV28 and TRBJ1-5; a possible D gene is TRBD1 (6 bases). Germline V gene lookup returns CDR1 MDHEN and CDR2 SYDVKM. The V end was cut by 5 bases, the J end by 3 bases, with 11 bases between. The CDR3 sequence is 14 residues long. CDR3 DNA sequence: TGTGCCAGCAGTGCTGGACAGAACAATCAGCCCCAGCATTTT. It yields the protein CASSAGQNNQPQHF.